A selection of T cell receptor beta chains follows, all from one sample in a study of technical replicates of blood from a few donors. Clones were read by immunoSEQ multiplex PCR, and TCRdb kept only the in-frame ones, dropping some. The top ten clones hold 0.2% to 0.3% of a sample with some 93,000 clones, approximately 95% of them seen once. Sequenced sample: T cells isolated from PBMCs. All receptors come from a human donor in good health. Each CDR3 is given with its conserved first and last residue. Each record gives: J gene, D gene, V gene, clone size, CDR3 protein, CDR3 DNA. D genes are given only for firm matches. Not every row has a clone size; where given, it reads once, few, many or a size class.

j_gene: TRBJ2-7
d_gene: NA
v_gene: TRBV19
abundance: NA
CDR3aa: CASSPGDRGSYEQYF
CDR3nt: TGTGCCAGTAGTCCGGGCGACCGGGGGTCGTACGAGCAGTACTTC

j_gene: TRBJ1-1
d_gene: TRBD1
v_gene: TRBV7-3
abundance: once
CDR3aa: CASSLTWTGMNTEAFF
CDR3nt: TGTGCCAGCAGCTTAACGTGGACAGGTATGAACACTGAAGCTTTCTTT

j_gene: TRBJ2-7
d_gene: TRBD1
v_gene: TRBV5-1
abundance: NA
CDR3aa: CASSTGQGGAYEQYF
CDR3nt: TGCGCCAGCAGCACGGGACAGGGTGGTGCCTACGAGCAGTACTTC

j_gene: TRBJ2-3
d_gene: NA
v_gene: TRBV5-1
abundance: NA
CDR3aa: CASSLAGGGPRPQYF
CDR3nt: TGCGCCAGCAGCTTGGCCGGCGGGGGCCCTCGGCCGCAGTATTTT

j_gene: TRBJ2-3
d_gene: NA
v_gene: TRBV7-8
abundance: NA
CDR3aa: CASSLGGAGADTQYF
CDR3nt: TGTGCCAGCAGCTTAGGCGGCGCCGGGGCAGATACGCAGTATTTT

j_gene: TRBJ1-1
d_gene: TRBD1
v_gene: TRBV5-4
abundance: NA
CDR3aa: CASSLVQGATEAFF
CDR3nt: TGTGCCAGCAGCTTGGTGCAGGGGGCCACTGAAGCTTTCTTT

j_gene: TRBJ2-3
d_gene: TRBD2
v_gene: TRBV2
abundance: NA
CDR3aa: CASSRRLAGALTSTDTQYF
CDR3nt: TGTGCCAGCAGTAGAAGACTAGCGGGGGCGCTGACTAGCACAGATACGCAGTATTTT

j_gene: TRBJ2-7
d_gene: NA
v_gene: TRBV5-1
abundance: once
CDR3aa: CASSLFGEQYF
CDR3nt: TGCGCCAGCAGCTTGTTCGGCGAGCAGTACTTC

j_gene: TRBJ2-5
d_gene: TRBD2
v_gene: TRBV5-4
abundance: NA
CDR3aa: CASSLERGETQYF
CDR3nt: TGTGCCAGCAGCTTGGAGCGGGGGGAGACCCAGTACTTC

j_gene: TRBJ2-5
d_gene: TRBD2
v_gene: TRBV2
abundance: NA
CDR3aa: CASSDRGGAQETQYF
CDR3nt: TGTGCCAGCAGTGACCGCGGGGGGGCCCAAGAGACCCAGTACTTC

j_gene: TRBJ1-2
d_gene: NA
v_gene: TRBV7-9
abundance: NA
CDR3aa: CASSLVSYGYTF
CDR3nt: TGTGCCAGCAGCTTAGTCTCCTATGGCTACACCTTC

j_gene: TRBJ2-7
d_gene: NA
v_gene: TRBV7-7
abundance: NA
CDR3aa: CASSLAQGHEQYF
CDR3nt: TGTGCCAGCAGCTTAGCCCAGGGGCACGAGCAGTACTTC

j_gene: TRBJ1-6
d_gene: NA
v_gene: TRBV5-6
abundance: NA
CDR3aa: CASSLRGVGSPLHF
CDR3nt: TGTGCCAGCAGCTTGCGGGGGGTCGGTTCACCCCTCCACTTT

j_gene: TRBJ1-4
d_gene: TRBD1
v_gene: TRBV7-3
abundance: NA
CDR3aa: CASTHNCRDRVATNEKLFF
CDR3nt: TGTGCCAGCACCCACAACTGTAGGGACAGGGTTGCAACTAATGAAAAACTGTTTTTT

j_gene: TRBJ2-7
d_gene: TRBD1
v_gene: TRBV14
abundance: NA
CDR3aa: CASSPLGGQGYEQYF
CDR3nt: TGTGCCAGCAGCCCCCTTGGGGGACAGGGCTACGAGCAGTACTTC

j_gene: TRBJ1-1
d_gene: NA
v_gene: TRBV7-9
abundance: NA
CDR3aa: CATPEGVFNTEAFF
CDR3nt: TGTGCCACCCCGGAAGGGGTTTTCAACACTGAAGCTTTCTTT

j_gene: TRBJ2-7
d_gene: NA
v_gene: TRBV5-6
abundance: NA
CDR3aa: CASSLDQVPYEQYF
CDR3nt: TGTGCCAGCAGCTTGGATCAGGTTCCCTACGAGCAGTACTTC

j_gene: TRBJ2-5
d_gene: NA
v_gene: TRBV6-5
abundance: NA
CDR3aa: CASSYPTSGQETQYF
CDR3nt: TGTGCCAGCAGTTACCCGACATCAGGACAAGAGACCCAGTACTTC

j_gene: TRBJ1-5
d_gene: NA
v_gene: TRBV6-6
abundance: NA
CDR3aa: CASRLAPRGKNQPQHF
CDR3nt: TGTGCCAGCAGGTTGGCCCCCAGGGGTAAAAATCAGCCCCAGCATTTT

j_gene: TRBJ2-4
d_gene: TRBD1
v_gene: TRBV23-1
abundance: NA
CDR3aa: CASRVGQVLAKNIQYF
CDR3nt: TGCGCCAGCCGAGTAGGACAGGTCCTAGCCAAAAACATTCAGTACTTC

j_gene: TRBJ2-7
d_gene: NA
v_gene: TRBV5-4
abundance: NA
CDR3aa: CASSLDSTSYEQYF
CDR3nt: TGTGCCAGCAGCTTGGACAGTACCTCCTACGAGCAGTACTTC

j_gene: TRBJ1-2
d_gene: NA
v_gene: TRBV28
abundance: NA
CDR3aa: CASRALTTGPNYGYTF
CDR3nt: TGTGCCAGCAGGGCCCTGACCACAGGTCCCAACTATGGCTACACCTTC

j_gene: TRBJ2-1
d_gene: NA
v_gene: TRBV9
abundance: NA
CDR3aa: CASSVDSFYNEQFF
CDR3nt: TGTGCCAGCAGCGTAGACAGCTTCTACAATGAGCAGTTCTTC

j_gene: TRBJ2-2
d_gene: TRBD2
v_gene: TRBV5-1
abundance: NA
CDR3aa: CASSVFSAGYANTGELFF
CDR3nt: TGCGCCAGCAGCGTATTCTCAGCGGGGTACGCGAACACCGGGGAGCTGTTTTTT

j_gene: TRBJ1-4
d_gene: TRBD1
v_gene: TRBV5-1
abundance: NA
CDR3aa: CASSLGQGEEKLFF
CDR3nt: TGCGCCAGCAGCTTAGGACAGGGCGAGGAAAAACTGTTTTTT

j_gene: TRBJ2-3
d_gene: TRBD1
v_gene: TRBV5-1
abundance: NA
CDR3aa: CASSLGTGTTDTQYF
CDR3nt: TGCGCCAGCAGCTTGGGGACAGGAACCACAGATACGCAGTATTTT

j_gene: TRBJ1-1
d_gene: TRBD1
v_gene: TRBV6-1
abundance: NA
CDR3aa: CASSENRDREAFF
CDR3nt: TGTGCCAGCAGCGAAAACCGGGACAGGGAAGCTTTCTTT

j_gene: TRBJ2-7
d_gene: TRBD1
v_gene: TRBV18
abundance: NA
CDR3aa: CASSPRGQGVQYEQYF
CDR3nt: TGTGCCAGCTCACCCAGAGGACAGGGGGTTCAATACGAGCAGTACTTC

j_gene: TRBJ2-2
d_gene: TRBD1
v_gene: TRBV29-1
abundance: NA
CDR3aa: CSVDRGNTGELFF
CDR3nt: TGCAGCGTAGACAGGGGGAACACCGGGGAGCTGTTTTTT

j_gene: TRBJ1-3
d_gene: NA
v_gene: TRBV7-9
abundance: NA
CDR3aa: CASSSVTAISGNTIYF
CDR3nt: TGTGCCAGCAGCTCCGTGACAGCGATCTCTGGAAACACCATATATTTT

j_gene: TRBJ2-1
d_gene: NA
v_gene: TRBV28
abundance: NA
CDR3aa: CASSFPGPMNEQFF
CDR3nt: TGTGCCAGCAGTTTTCCTGGCCCGATGAATGAGCAGTTCTTC

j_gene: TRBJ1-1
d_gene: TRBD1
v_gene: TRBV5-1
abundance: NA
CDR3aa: CASSWSGQGNPKAFF
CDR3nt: TGCGCCAGCAGCTGGTCCGGACAGGGCAACCCTAAAGCTTTCTTT

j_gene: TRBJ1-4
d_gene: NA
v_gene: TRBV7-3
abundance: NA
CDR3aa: CASSLYRGGATNEKLFF
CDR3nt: TGTGCCAGCAGCTTATATCGAGGGGGGGCAACTAATGAAAAACTGTTTTTT

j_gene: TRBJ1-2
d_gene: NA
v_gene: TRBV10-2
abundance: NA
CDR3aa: CASKEPRGGYTF
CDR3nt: TGCGCCAGCAAGGAGCCCCGAGGGGGCTACACCTTC

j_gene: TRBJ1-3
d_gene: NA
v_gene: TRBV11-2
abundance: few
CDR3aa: CASSLVEWNTIYF
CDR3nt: TGTGCCAGCAGCTTAGTCGAGTGGAACACCATATATTTT

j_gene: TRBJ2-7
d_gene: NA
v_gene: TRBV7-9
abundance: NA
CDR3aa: CASSFATGVPYEQYF
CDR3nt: TGTGCCAGCAGCTTTGCGACCGGGGTACCCTACGAGCAGTACTTC

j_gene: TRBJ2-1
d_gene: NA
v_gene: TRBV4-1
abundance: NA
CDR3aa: CASAPWGRETQGVYNEQFF
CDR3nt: TGCGCCAGCGCGCCCTGGGGGCGGGAGACCCAAGGGGTCTACAATGAGCAGTTCTTC

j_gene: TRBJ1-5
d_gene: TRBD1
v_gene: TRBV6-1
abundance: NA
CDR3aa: CAIPSTGGNQPQHF
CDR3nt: TGTGCCATTCCGAGTACAGGGGGCAATCAGCCCCAGCATTTT

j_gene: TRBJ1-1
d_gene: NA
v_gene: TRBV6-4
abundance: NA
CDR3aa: CASRIGQNTEAFF
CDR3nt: TGTGCCAGCAGAATCGGACAGAACACTGAAGCTTTCTTT

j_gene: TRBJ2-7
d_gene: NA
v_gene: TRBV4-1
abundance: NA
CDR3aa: CASSADGGSHYEQYF
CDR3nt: TGCGCCAGCAGCGCCGATGGAGGGTCCCACTACGAGCAGTACTTC

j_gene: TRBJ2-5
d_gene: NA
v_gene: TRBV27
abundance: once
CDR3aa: CASSSSGTQYF
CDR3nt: NA

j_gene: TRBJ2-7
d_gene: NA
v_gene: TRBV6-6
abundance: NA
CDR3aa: CASTTVGSYEQYF
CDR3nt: TGTGCCAGCACCACGGTCGGTAGCTACGAGCAGTACTTC

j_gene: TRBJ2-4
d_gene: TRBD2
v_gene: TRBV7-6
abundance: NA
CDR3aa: CASSLGVVAGIAKNIQYF
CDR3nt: TGTGCCAGCAGCTTAGGTGTAGTAGCGGGGATAGCCAAAAACATTCAGTACTTC

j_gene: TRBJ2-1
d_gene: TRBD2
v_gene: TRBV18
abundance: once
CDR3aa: CASSPGGIGNNEQFF
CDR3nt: TGTGCCAGCTCACCGGGGGGGATCGGTAACAATGAGCAGTTCTTC

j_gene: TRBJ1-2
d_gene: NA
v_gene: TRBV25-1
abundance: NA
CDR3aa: CASSVGASYGYTF
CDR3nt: TGTGCCAGCAGTGTTGGGGCCTCATATGGCTACACCTTC